The clone carrying this T cell receptor beta chain appeared a single time. V was pared by 1 base and J by 5 bases, with 14 bases between. The germline gives CDR1 MDHEN, CDR2 SYDVKM. The CDR3 is 15 amino acids. The data derive from a study of blood T cell repertoires in COVID-19. TCRdb's copy holds only in-frame clones and misses some; the assay was immunoSEQ multiplex PCR. The sample has 65,000 to 90,000 clones, over 75% seen once. V and J are TRBV28 and TRBJ1-2; D remains ambiguous. This sequence was found in a human donor in a cohort sampled during active COVID-19. Sequenced sample: peripheral blood. The CDR3: CASSLSGRSPYGYTF. The CDR3 region has the DNA TGTGCCAGCAGTTTATCAGGCAGATCCCCTTATGGCTACACCTTC.